The 28 T cell receptor beta chains reported below all come from one sample, sequenced in a study of shared clonotypes between healthy human individuals. TCRdb's copy holds only in-frame clones and misses some; the assay was immunoSEQ multiplex PCR. The data show approximately 1,500,000 clones, roughly 96% seen once. Sequencing used naive CD4+ T cells sorted from blood. Subset indicated: CD45RA+ positively selected. The receptors here all came from a man younger than 40 in good health.

V and J are TRBV5-1 and TRBJ1-5, with a possible D match to TRBD1 (5 bases). Per germline, CDR1 SGHRS and CDR2 YFSETQ. There are 16 residues in the CDR3. V lost 4 bases and J lost 6, with 20 bases in between. The CDR3 DNA follows: TGCGCCAGCAGCCCGGAGCCCCGGGGGGGTGCTCAGCCCCAGCATTTT. Protein: CASSPEPRGGAQPQHF.

This chain links TRBV4-3 with TRBJ2-5; D gene ambiguous. Germline CDR1 is LGHNA and CDR2 is YSLEER. V was clipped by 1 base and J by 2 bases, with 14 bases between them. The CDR3 covers 16 residues. CDR3: CASSQGVLNRQETQYF. The CDR3, as DNA: TGCGCCAGCAGCCAAGGCGTATTGAACAGACAAGAGACCCAGTACTTC.

This clone was recorded once. The V call is TRBV11-2, the J call TRBJ1-5; D unresolved. There are 15 residues in the CDR3. Between the trimmed V and J ends, which lost 4 bases and 2 bases, there was a span of 12 bases. Looked up from germline, CDR1 is SGHAT and CDR2 is FQNNGV. The CDR3 region has the DNA TGTGCCAGCAGCTCCTGGTCGGGTGGCAATCAGCCCCAGCATTTT. Protein: CASSSWSGGNQPQHF.

The chain joins TRBV28 to TRBJ1-4; D is possibly TRBD1 (5 bases). The CDR3 runs 14 residues. Germline CDR1 and CDR2: MDHEN and SYDVKM. Trimming took off 10 bases at V and 4 bases at J, with 16 bases between the two ends. The CDR3 DNA follows: TGTGCCACGCAAGGAGGGGTTCTTAATGAAAAACTGTTTTTT. This codes for CATQGGVLNEKLFF.

The chain combines TRBV18 with TRBJ2-5, with D perhaps matching TRBD2 (5 bases). This CDR3 spans 12 amino acids. CDR1 and CDR2 (germline): KGHSH, LQKENI. Trimming pared 4 bases from V and 4 bases from J, leaving 7 bases between. DNA of the CDR3: TGTGCCAGCTCACAACGGGGAGAGACCCAGTACTTC. Translated, it gives CASSQRGETQYF.

The J gene is TRBJ2-7, the V gene TRBV6-6, with 8 bases identical to TRBD1. The CDR3 is 14 residues long. J was trimmed by 3 bases and V by 4 bases; bases with no gene match: 5. Germline V gene sequence: CDR1 MNHNY, CDR2 SVGAGI (reference sequence). The CDR3 loop is CASSSGTGLYEQYF. The CDR3 region has the DNA TGTGCCAGCAGTTCGGGGACAGGACTCTACGAGCAGTACTTC.

Remarks on this clone: Other DNA variants within this sample encode the same CDR3. This chain joins TRBV5-1 and TRBJ2-3, with D hard to call. Germline assignment: CDR1 SGHRS and CDR2 YFSETQ. The CDR3 totals 14 residues. Trimming removed 0 bases from V and 2 bases from J, with 7 bases in between. The CDR3, as DNA: TGCGCCAGCAGCTTGGGACAACTCACAGATACGCAGTATTTT. This gives the protein CASSLGQLTDTQYF.

As DNA, the CDR3 is TGTGCCAGCGGGACCAACTACAATGAGCAGTTCTTC. The encoded protein is CASGTNYNEQFF. This chain links TRBV6-1 with TRBJ2-1; tentatively, D is TRBD1 or TRBD2 (5 bases each). CDR1 MNHNS and CDR2 SASEGT come from the germline V gene. The germline V and J ends were trimmed by 8 bases and 3 bases, with 8 bases remaining between them. CDR3 length: 12 residues.

Here the CDR3 reads CASSLRTMINMYYGYTF. The CDR3 bases are TGTGCCAGCAGCTTGAGGACCATGATTAATATGTACTATGGCTACACCTTC. This chain links TRBV11-2 with TRBJ1-2, with unresolved D. With 3 bases removed from V and 3 bases from J, the gap between germline ends came to 20 bases. Per the germline V gene, CDR1 is SGHAT and CDR2 is FQNNGV. This CDR3 spans 17 amino acids.

This clone was recorded only once. In DNA, the CDR3 is TGCGCCAGCAGCTTGGCTACAGGGGGCTTGTACGAGCAGTACTTC. Translation gives CASSLATGGLYEQYF. This chain connects TRBV5-1 to TRBJ2-7, with 9 bases fitting TRBD1. Germline CDR1 reads SGHRS; CDR2 reads YFSETQ. The CDR3 extends over 15 amino acids. Germline trimming cut 0 bases from V and 4 bases from J; bases unmatched to any gene: 5.

The chain is built from TRBV7-2 and TRBJ1-1; D is ambiguous. Germline CDR1 and CDR2: SGHTA and FQGNSA. Trimming removed 5 bases at V and 8 bases at J, with 15 bases between. The CDR3 is 13 residues long. This CDR3 is CASSPVYGQEAFF. DNA for the CDR3: TGTGCCAGCAGCCCCGTATATGGGCAGGAAGCTTTCTTT.

The CDR3: CASSQVRQGLYEQYF. Written as DNA, the CDR3 is TGTGCCAGCAGCCAAGTTAGGCAGGGACTCTACGAGCAGTACTTC. The gene calls are TRBV14 and TRBJ2-7; perhaps TRBD2 as D (6 bases). The CDR3 runs to 15 residues. Germline loops: CDR1 SGHDN, CDR2 FVKESK. V was pared by 1 base and J by 3 bases, with 13 bases between.

This rearrangement joins TRBV5-1 to TRBJ2-7, with 10 positions matching TRBD2. V shed 5 bases, J shed 4 bases, and the junction held 6 bases outside the gene matches. This CDR3 spans 14 amino acids. Germline CDR1 SGHRS, CDR2 YFSETQ. The CDR3 DNA follows: TGCGCCAGCAGTCAAGCGGGAGGGGGATACGAGCAGTACTTC. This codes for CASSQAGGGYEQYF. The full variable domain, in which reference TRBV5-1 and TRBJ2-7 provide the parts outside the CDR3, is KAGVTQTPRYLIKTRGQQVTLSCSPISGHRSVSWYQQTPGQGLQFLFEYFSETQRNKGNFPGRFSGRQFSNSRSEMNVSTLELGDSALYLCASSQAGGGYEQYFGPGTRLTVT.

This chain uses TRBV10-3 with TRBJ2-1; D might be TRBD2 (6 bases). The germline V gene has CDR1 ENHRY and CDR2 SYGVKD. Trimming removed 0 bases from V and 8 bases from J, with 14 bases in between. This CDR3 is built from 15 residues. The CDR3 coding sequence is TGTGCCATCAGTGAGTCGGCCACTAGCTCCTATGAGCAGTTCTTC. It specifies CAISESATSSYEQFF.

As regards this clone: Sequence at one end of the junction differs from germline and may be a read error. Other DNA sequences in this sample translate to the same CDR3. J is TRBJ2-2 and V is TRBV7-7; 13 bases map to TRBD2. Germline-derived CDR1 and CDR2 are SSHAT and FNYEAQ (reference sequence). The CDR3 has 15 residues. The CDR3 protein is CASSLLAGGTGELFF. For the CDR3, the DNA is TGTGCTAGCAGCCTACTAGCGGGAGGGACCGGGGAGCTGTTTTTT.

V usage is TRBV5-8 and J usage is TRBJ2-2; no firm D call. Germline values: CDR1 SGHTS, CDR2 YDEGEE. V lost 7 bases, J lost 4 bases, and 17 bases lay in between. The CDR3 is 15 amino acids. CDR3 protein: CASWMVGSPTGELFF. The CDR3 nucleotides are TGTGCCAGCTGGATGGTGGGCAGTCCCACCGGGGAGCTGTTTTTT.

The chain couples TRBV6-5 to TRBJ2-7; D may be TRBD2 (5 bases). Germline V CDR1 and CDR2: MNHEY, SVGAGI. V was shortened by 6 bases and J by 5 bases, with 14 bases between the two germline ends. The CDR3 length is 13 residues. The CDR3 here is CASRSSGMDEQYF. The CDR3 DNA sequence: TGTGCCAGCAGATCCTCGGGGATGGACGAGCAGTACTTC.

Worth noting for this clone: The sample carries other DNA sequences with the same CDR3. V gene TRBV5-1 combines with J gene TRBJ2-7; 10 nucleotides align to TRBD2. CDR1 SGHRS and CDR2 YFSETQ come from the germline V gene. Germline trimming cut 4 bases from V and 4 bases from J; bases unmatched to any gene: 11. The CDR3 has 16 residues. The CDR3 DNA follows: TGCGCCAGCAGCCCCCCCCCAGCGGGAGGGACTTACGAGCAGTACTTC. This encodes CASSPPPAGGTYEQYF.

As DNA, the CDR3 is TGTGCCAGCAGCCGCCCGGGCTTTGAAAAACTGTTTTTT. Translation: CASSRPGFEKLFF. This chain connects TRBV7-2 to TRBJ1-4; D gene ambiguous. The V gene's germline CDR1 is SGHTA and CDR2 FQGNSA. The V gene lost 5 bases and the J gene lost 7 bases, with 11 bases spanning the gap. The length of the CDR3 is 13 residues.

The gene calls are TRBV4-3 and TRBJ2-2; D ambiguous. CDR3 length: 13 amino acids. Between the trimmed V and J ends, which lost 0 bases and 5 bases, there was a span of 4 bases. The germline gives CDR1 LGHNA, CDR2 YSLEER. The DNA for the CDR3 is TGCGCCAGCAGCCAAGATGGTACCGGGGAGCTGTTTTTT. Its protein product is CASSQDGTGELFF.

The CDR3 reads CASSLKGTAYEQYF. CDR3 DNA sequence: TGTGCCAGCTCCCTAAAAGGGACAGCCTACGAGCAGTACTTC. The chain uses TRBV18 and TRBJ2-7, with 7 bases aligning to TRBD1. CDR1 KGHSH and CDR2 LQKENI come from the germline V gene. Trimming cost V 6 bases and J 2 bases; bases outside gene matches: 7. The CDR3 covers 14 residues.

The gene calls are TRBV5-1 and TRBJ2-5; 7 bases are shared with TRBD1. CDR1 and CDR2 from the germline V gene are SGHRS and YFSETQ. The J segment lost 1 base and the V segment lost 4 bases, leaving 7 bases of the junction unmatched. The CDR3 loop spans 15 amino acids. CDR3 sequence reads: CASSTLTGRQETQYF. The CDR3 DNA reads TGCGCCAGCAGCACACTGACAGGGCGCCAAGAGACCCAGTACTTC.

V and J are TRBV25-1 and TRBJ1-1, with TRBD1 identical over 9 bases. With V trimmed by 3 bases and J by 3 bases, 8 bases remained unmatched. The length of the CDR3 is 16 residues. CDR1 is MGHDK and CDR2 is SYGVNS in the germline V gene. Here the CDR3 DNA reads TGTGCCAGCAGTGATCCCGGGGGACAGGGAGACACTGAAGCTTTCTTT. This codes for CASSDPGGQGDTEAFF.

This clone was observed a single time. The chain is built from TRBV5-4 and TRBJ2-2, with 12 bases matching TRBD2. The CDR3 sequence is 17 residues long. J gave up 5 bases and V 4 bases, and 9 bases lay outside the gene matches. Germline values: CDR1 SGHNT, CDR2 YYREEE (reference sequence). The CDR3 coding sequence is TGTGCCAGCAGCCCAGAGCTAGCGGGAGGGAATACCGGGGAGCTGTTTTTT. As protein: CASSPELAGGNTGELFF.

The rearrangement links TRBV2 to TRBJ2-1; 9 bases are a match to TRBD2. CDR1 and CDR2 from the germline V gene are SNHLY and FYNNEI. CDR3 size: 13 residues. Losses at the gene ends were 11 bases for V and 0 bases for J; bases not matched to a gene: 2. In DNA form, the CDR3 reads TGTGCCTGTAGCGGGAGCTCCTACAATGAGCAGTTCTTC. This codes for CACSGSSYNEQFF.

The count of this clone is one. The genes are TRBV28 and TRBJ2-7, with D perhaps TRBD2 (7 bases). The V and J ends lost 7 bases and 4 bases respectively, with 20 bases between them. This CDR3 contains 15 residues. The V gene's germline CDR1 is MDHEN and CDR2 SYDVKM. The CDR3 DNA sequence: TGTGCCAGCACCGCTTCCCCGGGGGGCGGGTACGAGCAGTACTTC. Amino acid sequence: CASTASPGGGYEQYF.

J is TRBJ2-2 and V is TRBV11-2, with a weak D call TRBD2 (6 bases). Looked up from germline, CDR1 is SGHAT and CDR2 is FQNNGV. Trimming cost V 5 bases and J 4 bases, with 11 bases left between them. The CDR3 is 14 residues long. This chain's CDR3 is CASSSGFFTGELFF. The CDR3 bases are TGTGCCAGCAGCAGCGGGTTTTTCACCGGGGAGCTGTTTTTT.

The chain is built from TRBV5-1 and TRBJ2-1, with 15 nucleotides matching TRBD2. Germline V gene data show CDR1 as SGHRS and CDR2 as YFSETQ. CDR3 size: 17 residues. The V gene end was trimmed by 3 bases and the J gene end by 7 bases; junction bases not matched to a gene: 8. The CDR3 spells CASSSWTSGRVRNEQFF. CDR3 sequence (DNA): TGCGCCAGCAGCTCTTGGACTAGCGGGAGGGTTCGTAATGAGCAGTTCTTC. The variable domain in full, completed from reference TRBV5-1 and TRBJ2-1, reads KAGVTQTPRYLIKTRGQQVTLSCSPISGHRSVSWYQQTPGQGLQFLFEYFSETQRNKGNFPGRFSGRQFSNSRSEMNVSTLELGDSALYLCASSSWTSGRVRNEQFFGPGTRLTVL.